This entry lists 29 T cell receptor beta chains sequenced from one sample in a study of T cell responses to AZD1222 COVID-19 vaccine. TCRdb's table, derived via immunoSEQ multiplex PCR, lists solely in-frame clones and lacks some. Of about 94,000 clones listed, 88% were seen once; the top ten hold about 12%. This specimen consisted of peripheral blood, obtained 28 days after the second AZD1222 dose. These receptors were collected from an adult who received the AZD1222 COVID-19 vaccine.

The chain has TRBV12-3 or TRBV12-4 and TRBJ2-1; D is ambiguous. The CDR3 has 12 residues. Trimming cost V 4 bases and J 6 bases, with 7 bases left between them. The CDR3 region has the DNA TGTGCCAGCAGTTCTCCCTCCAATGAGCAGTTCTTC. Protein sequence: CASSSPSNEQFF.

V gene TRBV6-5 combines with J gene TRBJ2-3; the match to TRBD2 covers 7 bases. V trimming: 4 bases; J trimming: 8 bases; junction bases outside the gene matches: 9. Germline V gene data show CDR1 as MNHEY and CDR2 as SVGAGI. The CDR3 is 14 amino acids. The CDR3 DNA reads TGTGCCAGCAGTTTTGGTGGGGGAGGGCCTACGCAGTATTTT. Its translation is CASSFGGGGPTQYF.

V usage is TRBV7-9 and J usage is TRBJ1-3; 8 positions agree with TRBD1. In germline, CDR1 is SEHNR, CDR2 FQNEAQ (reference sequence). The CDR3 spans 14 residues. The trim removed 1 base at V and 4 bases at J, leaving 0 bases unmatched. The CDR3 reads CASSLGTGGNTIYF. The CDR3 bases are TGTGCCAGCAGCTTAGGGACAGGGGGAAACACCATATATTTT.

The V call is TRBV6-5, the J call TRBJ1-1, with TRBD1 identical over 8 bases. J lost 0 bases, V lost 0 bases, and 3 bases had no gene match. The germline V gene has CDR1 MNHEY and CDR2 SVGAGI. The CDR3 runs 16 residues. CDR3 in amino acids: CASSYSPDRVNTEAFF. CDR3 bases: TGTGCCAGCAGTTACTCCCCGGACAGGGTGAACACTGAAGCTTTCTTT.

The chain employs TRBV6-1 and TRBJ1-5, with TRBD1 matching 8 bases. J was trimmed by 4 bases and V by 6 bases; bases with no gene match: 8. This CDR3 is 15 amino acids long. Germline V gene lookup returns CDR1 MNHNS and CDR2 SASEGT. CDR3 bases: TGTGCCAGCAGCACCTCAGGGGGCCTAAATCAGCCCCAGCATTTT. Translation gives CASSTSGGLNQPQHF.

The chain uses TRBV30 and TRBJ2-7; D tentatively fits TRBD1 or TRBD2 (5 bases each). CDR1 is GTSNPN, CDR2 SVGIG, per germline (reference sequence). V was trimmed by 8 bases and J by 3 bases, leaving 11 bases between them. This CDR3 comprises 11 residues. The CDR3 coding sequence is TGTGCCCGCCGGGACCTCTACGAGCAGTACTTC. It specifies CARRDLYEQYF.

The rearrangement links TRBV28 to TRBJ1-5; 7 nucleotides agree with TRBD1. After removal of 5 bases from V and 2 bases from J, the junction contained 15 bases not matched to a gene. The germline gives CDR1 MDHEN, CDR2 SYDVKM. The CDR3 is 18 amino acids. CDR3 protein: CASSRSGTVAPGNQPQHF. DNA for the CDR3: TGTGCCAGCAGTCGATCCGGGACAGTTGCTCCCGGCAATCAGCCCCAGCATTTT.

This clone was observed a handful of times. The chain recombines TRBV5-1 with TRBJ1-1; D unclear. There are 13 residues in the CDR3. The V gene lost 4 bases and the J gene lost 0 bases, with 7 bases spanning the gap. Germline values: CDR1 SGHRS, CDR2 YFSETQ. Written as DNA, the CDR3 is TGCGCCAGCAGCATGAGCATGAACACTGAAGCTTTCTTT. Amino acid sequence: CASSMSMNTEAFF.

The table lists this clone with a count of one. The chain combines TRBV7-3 with TRBJ2-3; D possibly uses TRBD1 or TRBD2 (5 bases each). The CDR3 consists of 14 residues. Germline V lookup: CDR1 SGHTA, CDR2 FQGTGA. V was cut by 8 bases and J by 6 bases, with 18 bases left in between. CDR3 DNA: TGTGCCAGCTCCCTGAGCGGCTGGGGGGATACGCAGTATTTT. This codes for CASSLSGWGDTQYF.

The chain uses TRBV5-1 and TRBJ1-4; 10 nucleotides line up with TRBD1. V lost 0 bases, J lost 5 bases, and 7 bases stayed unmatched. The CDR3 loop spans 17 amino acids. The germline CDR1 and CDR2 sequences are SGHRS and YFSETQ. The CDR3 DNA follows: TGCGCCAGCAGCTTGGATGCTGGGGGACAGGGGAATGAAAAACTGTTTTTT. It yields the protein CASSLDAGGQGNEKLFF.

The chain is built from TRBV5-1 and TRBJ1-2, with a tentative D call TRBD1 (5 bases). V lost 4 bases to trimming and J lost 3 bases, with 13 bases between them. The CDR3 covers 14 residues. In germline, CDR1 is SGHRS, CDR2 YFSETQ. The CDR3 sequence: CASSPSGTDYGYTF. CDR3 bases: TGCGCCAGCAGCCCCTCTGGGACGGACTATGGCTACACCTTC.

This sequence joins TRBV7-8 and TRBJ2-5; D not certain. Germline V gene sequence: CDR1 SGHVS, CDR2 FQNEAQ. This CDR3 comprises 13 residues. The germline V and J ends were trimmed by 0 bases and 3 bases, with 5 bases remaining between them. CDR3 in DNA: TGTGCCAGCAGCTTAGCCCCCAAAGAGACCCAGTACTTC. As protein: CASSLAPKETQYF.

The chain joins TRBV19 to TRBJ2-1; tentatively, D is TRBD1 or TRBD2 (6 bases each). Germline V gene lookup returns CDR1 LNHDA and CDR2 SQIVND (reference sequence). V lost 2 bases, J lost 0 bases, and 11 bases lay in between. CDR3 size: 16 residues. The CDR3 reads CASSIRGASSYNEQFF. Written as DNA, the CDR3 is TGTGCCAGTAGTATAAGGGGGGCCTCCTCCTACAATGAGCAGTTCTTC.

The table lists this clone with a few counts. V and J are TRBV6-5 and TRBJ2-7; 10 nucleotides match TRBD1. The junction had 5 bases not matched to a gene; V was cut back by 6 bases and J by 3 bases. The CDR3 covers 14 residues. Germline V gene lookup returns CDR1 MNHEY and CDR2 SVGAGI. CDR3 protein: CASSPGTGDYEQYF. The CDR3 DNA is TGTGCCAGCAGCCCCGGGACAGGGGACTACGAGCAGTACTTC.

This chain uses TRBV6-6 with TRBJ1-2, with D tentatively TRBD1 (6 bases). Germline V gives CDR1 MNHNY, CDR2 SVGAGI (reference sequence). The CDR3 has 14 amino acids. V lost 6 bases to trimming and J lost 0 bases, with 11 bases between them. Written as DNA, the CDR3 is TGTGCCAGCAGGGAAACAGGGACTAACTATGGCTACACCTTC. This codes for CASRETGTNYGYTF.

The V gene is TRBV9, the J gene TRBJ2-7; D is uncertain. With 0 bases removed from V and 0 bases from J, the gap between germline ends came to 7 bases. CDR1 and CDR2 from the germline V gene are SGDLS and YYNGEE. The CDR3 runs to 14 residues. The CDR3 DNA reads TGTGCCAGCAGCGTAGGTACTAACTCCTACGAGCAGTACTTC. Protein sequence: CASSVGTNSYEQYF.

This chain joins TRBV10-3 and TRBJ2-7; TRBD1 agrees at 8 bases. The junction had 4 bases not matched to a gene; V was cut back by 4 bases and J by 2 bases. This CDR3 is built from 14 residues. Germline assignment: CDR1 ENHRY and CDR2 SYGVKD. As DNA, the CDR3 is TGTGCCATCAGTGCTTCGACAGGGGCCTACGAGCAGTACTTC. Translation: CAISASTGAYEQYF.

J is TRBJ1-2 and V is TRBV6-6, with unresolved D. V lost 6 bases and J 8 bases, leaving 7 bases between the germline ends. From germline, CDR1 is MNHNY and CDR2 SVGAGI (reference sequence). This CDR3 region has 10 residues. The DNA for the CDR3 is TGTGCCAGCAGGGCCCGGGGCTACACCTTC. It yields the protein CASRARGYTF.

The V call is TRBV18, the J call TRBJ1-2; D gene unclear. CDR3 length equals 16 residues. CDR1 and CDR2 (germline): KGHSH, LQKENI. The V gene lost 2 bases and the J gene lost 0 bases, with 13 bases spanning the gap. CDR3 DNA sequence: TGTGCCAGCTCACCATCTAACAGCCTAGCTAACTATGGCTACACCTTC. Translated: CASSPSNSLANYGYTF.

The chain carries TRBV19 and TRBJ2-7, with 8 bases identical to TRBD1. The length of the CDR3 is 15 residues. V was pared by 6 bases and J by 4 bases, with 11 bases of the junction left unmatched. Germline-derived CDR1 and CDR2 are LNHDA and SQIVND (reference sequence). The DNA of the CDR3 is TGTGCCAGTAGGATCACTGGACAGGGTCGATACGAGCAGTACTTC. This encodes CASRITGQGRYEQYF. The whole variable domain, remainder taken from reference TRBV19 and TRBJ2-7, is DGGITQSPKYLFRKEGQNVTLSCEQNLNHDAMYWYRQDPGQGLRLIYYSQIVNDFQKGDIAEGYSVSREKKESFPLTVTSAQKNPTAFYLCASRITGQGRYEQYFGPGTRLTVT.

This chain joins TRBV5-1 and TRBJ2-3; 12 positions match TRBD2. The CDR3 has 17 residues. V dropped 0 bases and J dropped 6; count of bases not matched to a gene: 8. Germline V gene sequence: CDR1 SGHRS, CDR2 YFSETQ. CDR3 protein: CASSLAGLAGGPDTQYF. CDR3 coding DNA: TGCGCCAGCAGCTTGGCGGGCCTAGCGGGAGGGCCGGATACGCAGTATTTT.

The J gene is TRBJ2-7, the V gene TRBV19; D may be TRBD1 or TRBD2 (5 bases each). Germline CDR1 and CDR2: LNHDA and SQIVND (reference sequence). This CDR3 has 14 residues. Trimming removed 6 bases from V and 1 base from J, with 13 bases in between. CDR3 DNA: TGTGCCAGTAGCCCTCGGGACGGATCCTACGAGCAGTACTTC. It is translated as CASSPRDGSYEQYF.

This chain uses TRBV27 with TRBJ2-2, with D possibly being TRBD2 (6 bases). The CDR3 contains 16 residues. Germline assignment: CDR1 MNHEY and CDR2 SMNVEV (reference sequence). V lost 5 bases and J 1 base, leaving 14 bases between the germline ends. The CDR3 loop reads CASSPLGTVNTGELFF. CDR3 nucleotide sequence: TGTGCCAGCAGTCCCCTCGGGACTGTGAACACCGGGGAGCTGTTTTTT.

The rearrangement joins TRBV30 to TRBJ1-4; the D is unclear. The CDR3 is made up of 14 amino acids. V lost 8 bases and J lost 6, with 19 bases in between. Germline loops: CDR1 GTSNPN, CDR2 SVGIG (reference sequence). CDR3 bases: TGTGCCAGCCCCTCCGGGCGGGGATATGAAAAACTGTTTTTT. This encodes CASPSGRGYEKLFF.

The V and J genes are TRBV5-8 and TRBJ1-5; unclear D gene. Looked up from germline, CDR1 is SGHTS and CDR2 is YDEGEE. The germline V and J ends were trimmed by 0 bases and 7 bases, with 8 bases remaining between them. This CDR3 contains 13 residues. CDR3: CASSLGEAQPQHF. The CDR3 nucleotides are TGTGCCAGCAGCTTGGGGGAAGCGCAGCCCCAGCATTTT.

The CDR3 region has the DNA TGTGCTAGTGGTTTGGGGTCGGAGAATGAAAAACTGTTTTTT. It translates to CASGLGSENEKLFF. The chain joins TRBV12-5 to TRBJ1-4, with no clear D. The CDR3 covers 14 residues. V lost 1 base and J 5 bases, leaving 8 bases between the germline ends. The germline V gene encodes CDR1 LGHNT and CDR2 FRNRAP.

The chain uses TRBV5-1 and TRBJ2-7; maybe TRBD2 (6 bases). Trimming took 6 bases from V and 5 from J, leaving 18 bases between them. The CDR3 loop spans 14 amino acids. Looked up from germline, CDR1 is SGHRS and CDR2 is YFSETQ. The CDR3 is CASTRDSQANEQYF. DNA of the CDR3: TGCGCCAGCACCCGGGACTCCCAAGCCAACGAGCAGTACTTC.

The chain is built from TRBV12-3 or TRBV12-4 and TRBJ1-2; D is possibly TRBD1 (6 bases). The CDR3 totals 13 residues. Between the trimmed V and J ends, which lost 5 bases and 3 bases, there was a span of 10 bases. The CDR3 DNA reads as TGTGCCAGCAGTACAGGGAGTGACTATGGCTACACCTTC. The encoded protein is CASSTGSDYGYTF.

V and J are TRBV30 and TRBJ1-1, with D hard to call. Per germline, CDR1 GTSNPN and CDR2 SVGIG (reference sequence). This CDR3 contains 14 residues. V shed 1 base and J shed 4 bases, with 13 bases lying between them. CDR3 region: CAWSADYEITEAFF. DNA for the CDR3: TGTGCCTGGAGTGCGGACTATGAGATCACTGAAGCTTTCTTT.